Below are 9 T cell receptor beta chains sequenced from a single sample in a study of cytotoxic CD8 clonotypes in ibrutinib-treated CLL. The repertoire was sequenced with immunoSEQ multiplex PCR; TCRdb's copy has only in-frame clones and lacks some. Here the sample spans roughly 250,000 clones, roughly 74% being singletons. Source: PBMCs, taken after 24 months of ibrutinib treatment. These receptors all stem from a human donor with chronic lymphocytic leukemia.

This clone has more than one count but fewer than ten. The chain is built from TRBV11-2 and TRBJ2-1, with 7 nucleotides matching TRBD2. V lost 3 bases and J lost 7; bases outside the gene matches: 6. This CDR3 contains 14 residues. Germline V lookup: CDR1 SGHAT, CDR2 FQNNGV. The CDR3 sequence is CASSLAGVENEQFF. CDR3 bases: TGTGCCAGCAGCTTGGCGGGAGTGGAAAATGAGCAGTTCTTC.

V and J are TRBV30 and TRBJ2-1; D remains ambiguous. CDR3 length equals 12 residues. Germline CDR1 and CDR2: GTSNPN and SVGIG (reference sequence). Trimming removed 4 bases at V and 4 bases at J, with 8 bases between. CDR3 protein: CAWIDIYNEQFF. In nucleotides, the CDR3 is TGTGCCTGGATCGATATTTACAATGAGCAGTTCTTC.

The chain links TRBV27 to TRBJ2-7, with a possible D match to TRBD1 (7 bases). V was shortened by 5 bases and J by 1 base, with 15 bases between the two germline ends. This CDR3 has 15 residues. The germline V gene encodes CDR1 MNHEY and CDR2 SMNVEV (reference sequence). CDR3 region: CASSRIAGGSYEQYF. CDR3 nucleotide sequence: TGTGCCAGCAGTCGAATCGCAGGGGGGTCCTACGAGCAGTACTTC.

This clone turned up a few times. The chain has TRBV5-1 and TRBJ2-2; D possibly matches TRBD1 or TRBD2 (5 bases each). Germline CDR1 reads SGHRS; CDR2 reads YFSETQ. Trimming removed 4 bases at V and 4 bases at J, with 11 bases between. CDR3 length: 14 residues. DNA for the CDR3: TGCGCCAGCAGCGGGGACCTTATCACCGGGGAGCTGTTTTTT. This translates into CASSGDLITGELFF. The variable domain in full, completed from reference TRBV5-1 and TRBJ2-2, reads KAGVTQTPRYLIKTRGQQVTLSCSPISGHRSVSWYQQTPGQGLQFLFEYFSETQRNKGNFPGRFSGRQFSNSRSEMNVSTLELGDSALYLCASSGDLITGELFFGEGSRLTVL.

The gene calls are TRBV27 and TRBJ2-5, with D perhaps given as TRBD1 or TRBD2 (5 bases each). With 0 bases removed from V and 4 bases from J, the gap between germline ends came to 9 bases. Germline CDR1 is MNHEY and CDR2 is SMNVEV (reference sequence). This CDR3 is 14 amino acids long. CDR3 DNA: TGTGCCAGCAGTTTATCGAGGGGCCGAGAGACCCAGTACTTC. Translation: CASSLSRGRETQYF.

This clone was counted only a few times. J is TRBJ1-1 and V is TRBV5-4, with TRBD1 matching over 7 bases. V shed 2 bases, J shed 3 bases, and the junction held 4 bases outside the gene matches. The V gene's germline CDR1 is SGHNT and CDR2 YYREEE (reference sequence). CDR3 length: 14 amino acids. CDR3 sequence: CASSLGGSDTEAFF. As DNA, the CDR3 is TGTGCCAGCAGCTTAGGGGGCTCGGACACTGAAGCTTTCTTT. The full variable domain, with the rest looked up from reference TRBV5-4 and TRBJ1-1, is ETGVTQSPTHLIKTRGQQVTLRCSSQSGHNTVSWYQQALGQGPQFIFQYYREEENGRGNFPPRFSGLQFPNYSSELNVNALELDDSALYLCASSLGGSDTEAFFGQGTRLTVV.

The chain links TRBV6-5 to TRBJ2-1, with a tentative D call TRBD2 (5 bases). Trimming removed 6 bases at V and 1 base at J, with 10 bases between. Germline CDR1 reads MNHEY; CDR2 reads SVGAGI. The CDR3 totals 14 residues. Written as DNA, the CDR3 is TGTGCCAGCAGCCCAGGACTTTCCTACAATGAGCAGTTCTTC. It is translated as CASSPGLSYNEQFF.

In DNA, the CDR3 is TGTGCCAGCAGTGTGGGGATAGTTAATGAGCAGTTCTTC. It yields the protein CASSVGIVNEQFF. This chain connects TRBV25-1 to TRBJ2-1; no definite D call. V was cut by 4 bases and J by 7 bases, with 11 bases left in between. CDR1 and CDR2 (germline): MGHDK, SYGVNS. The CDR3 is 13 residues long.

The chain employs TRBV6-5 and TRBJ2-1; the D gene is possibly TRBD1 (6 bases). CDR1 MNHEY and CDR2 SVGAGI come from the germline V gene. The CDR3 has 12 amino acids. Trimming removed 7 bases at V and 6 bases at J, with 10 bases between. CDR3 coding DNA: TGTGCCAGCACTCAACAGGGCAATGAGCAGTTCTTC. Its translation: CASTQQGNEQFF.